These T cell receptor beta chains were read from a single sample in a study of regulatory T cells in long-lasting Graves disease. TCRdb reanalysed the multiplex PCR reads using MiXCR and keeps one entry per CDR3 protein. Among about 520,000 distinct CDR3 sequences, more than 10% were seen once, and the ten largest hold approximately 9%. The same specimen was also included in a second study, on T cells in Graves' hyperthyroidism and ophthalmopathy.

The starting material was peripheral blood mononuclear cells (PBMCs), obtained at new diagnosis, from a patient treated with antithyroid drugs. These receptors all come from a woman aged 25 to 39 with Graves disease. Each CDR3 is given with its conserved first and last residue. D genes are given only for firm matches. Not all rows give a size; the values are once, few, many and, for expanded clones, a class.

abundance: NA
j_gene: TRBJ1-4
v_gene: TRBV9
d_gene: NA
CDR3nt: TGTGCCAGCAGCGCCCACGGGTCGGATGAAAAACTGTTTTTT
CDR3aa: CASSAHGSDEKLFF

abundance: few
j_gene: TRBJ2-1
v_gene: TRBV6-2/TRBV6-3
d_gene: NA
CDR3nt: TGTGCCAGCAGTTGGTCTACCTACGGGAGAAAGTACAATGAGCAGTTCTTC
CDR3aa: CASSWSTYGRKYNEQFF

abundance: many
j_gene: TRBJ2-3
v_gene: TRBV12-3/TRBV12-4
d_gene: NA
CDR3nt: TGTGCCAGCAGCCAATGGTCCGCGGATACGCAGTATTTT
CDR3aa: CASSQWSADTQYF

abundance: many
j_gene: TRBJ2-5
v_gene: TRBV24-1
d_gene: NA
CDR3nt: TGTGCCACCAGTGACCCGGCAACAGGGTTGAAGACCCAGTACTTC
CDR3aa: CATSDPATGLKTQYF

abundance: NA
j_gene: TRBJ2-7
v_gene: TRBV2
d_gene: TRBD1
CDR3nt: TGTGCCACCCCCGCTGAGGGACAGGGTACCCACGAGCAGTACTTC
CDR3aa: CATPAEGQGTHEQYF

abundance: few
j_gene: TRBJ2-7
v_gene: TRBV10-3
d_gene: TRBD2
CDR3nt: TGTGCCATCGCACCTAGCGGGAGTCGCTACGAGCAGTACTTC
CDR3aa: CAIAPSGSRYEQYF

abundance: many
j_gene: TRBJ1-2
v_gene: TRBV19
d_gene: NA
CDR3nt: TGTGCCACCCGCCGGGGGGCGCTTGGCTACACCTTC
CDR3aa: CATRRGALGYTF

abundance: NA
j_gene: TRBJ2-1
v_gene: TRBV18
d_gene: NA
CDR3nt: TGTGCCAGCTCTTCTGAGAGAACCTACAATGAGCAGTTCTTC
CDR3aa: CASSSERTYNEQFF

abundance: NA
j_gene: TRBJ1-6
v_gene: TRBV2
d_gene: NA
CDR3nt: TGTGCCAGTCCTCGTGAGCGAGGCGCACCCCTCCACTTT
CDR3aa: CASPRERGAPLHF

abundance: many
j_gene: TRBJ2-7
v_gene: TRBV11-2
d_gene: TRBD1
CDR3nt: TGTGCCAGCAGCTACTGGACAGGGAAGGCCTCCTACGAGCAGTACTTC
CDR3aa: CASSYWTGKASYEQYF

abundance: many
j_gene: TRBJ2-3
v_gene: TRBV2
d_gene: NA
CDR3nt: TGTGCCAGCAGTGATGCGGCAGGGCGAGATACGCAGTATTTT
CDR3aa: CASSDAAGRDTQYF

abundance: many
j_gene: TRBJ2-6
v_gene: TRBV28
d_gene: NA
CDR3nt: TGTGCCAGCAGTCCTCCCTGGTACAGGTCCGGGGCCAACGTCCTGACTTTC
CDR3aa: CASSPPWYRSGANVLTF

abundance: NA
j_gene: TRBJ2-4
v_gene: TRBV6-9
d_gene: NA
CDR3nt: TGTGCCAGCAGTTATGGAGTGAGTTTGGAAAACATTCAGTACTTC
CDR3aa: CASSYGVSLENIQYF

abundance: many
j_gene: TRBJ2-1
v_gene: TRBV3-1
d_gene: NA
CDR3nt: TGTGCCAGCAGCCAAGCGAAGGGAGTGGAGTTCTTC
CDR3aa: CASSQAKGVEFF

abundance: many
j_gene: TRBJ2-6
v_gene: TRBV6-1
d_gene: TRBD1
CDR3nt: TGTGCCAGCAGTGGACAGGGGGGCCTCTCTGGGGCCAACGTCCTGACTTTC
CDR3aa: CASSGQGGLSGANVLTF

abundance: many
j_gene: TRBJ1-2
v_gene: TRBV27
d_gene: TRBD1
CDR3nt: TGTGCCACCCGGGACAGGGGGTTTTATGGCTACACCTTC
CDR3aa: CATRDRGFYGYTF

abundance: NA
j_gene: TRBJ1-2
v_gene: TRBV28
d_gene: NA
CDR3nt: TGTGCCAGCAGTCCCCCGCGGACCTATGGCTACACCTTC
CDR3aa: CASSPPRTYGYTF

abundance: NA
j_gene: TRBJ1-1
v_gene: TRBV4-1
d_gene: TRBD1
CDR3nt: TGCGCCAGCAGCCAAGATAAAAGGGACAGGGGATCAGCTGAAGCTTTCTTT
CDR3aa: CASSQDKRDRGSAEAFF

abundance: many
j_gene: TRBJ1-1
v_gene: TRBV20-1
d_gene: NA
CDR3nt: TGCAGTGGCAACGACGGTTTCTTT
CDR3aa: CSGNDGFF

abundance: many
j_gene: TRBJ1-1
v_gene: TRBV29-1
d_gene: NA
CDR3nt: TGCAGCGTCGGGACTTTCCCTGAAGCTTTCTTT
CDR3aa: CSVGTFPEAFF

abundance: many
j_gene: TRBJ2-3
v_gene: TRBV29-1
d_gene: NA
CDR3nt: TGCAGCGTAGCGCGGGTCGCAGATACGCAGTATTTT
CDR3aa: CSVARVADTQYF

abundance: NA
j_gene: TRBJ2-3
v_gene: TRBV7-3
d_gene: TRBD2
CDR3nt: TGTGCCAGCAGCTTGGCTAGCGGGAGGAAAGATACGCAGTATTTT
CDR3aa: CASSLASGRKDTQYF

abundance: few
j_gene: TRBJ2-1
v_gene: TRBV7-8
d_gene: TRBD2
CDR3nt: TGTGCCAGCAGCTTACTAGCGGGAGGGCCGGTTGAGCAGTTCTTC
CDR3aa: CASSLLAGGPVEQFF

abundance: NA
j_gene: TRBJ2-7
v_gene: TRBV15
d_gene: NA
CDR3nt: TGTGCCACCAGCAGAGATGGGAAGGACGAGCAGTACTTC
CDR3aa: CATSRDGKDEQYF

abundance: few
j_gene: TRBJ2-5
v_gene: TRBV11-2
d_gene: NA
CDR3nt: TGTGCCAGCAGCTTATTCGTGGTAGTAGGGACCCAGTACTTC
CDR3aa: CASSLFVVVGTQYF

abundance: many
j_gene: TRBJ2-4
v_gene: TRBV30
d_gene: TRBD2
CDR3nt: TGTGCCTGGACCTCCCCTACAGCGGGAGGTGGCCACATTCAGTACTTC
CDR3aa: CAWTSPTAGGGHIQYF

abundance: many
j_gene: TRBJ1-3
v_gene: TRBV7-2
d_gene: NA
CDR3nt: TGTGCCAGCAGCTTCGCCTATGGAAACACCATATATTTT
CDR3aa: CASSFAYGNTIYF

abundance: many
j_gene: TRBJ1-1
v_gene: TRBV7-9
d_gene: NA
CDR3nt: TGTGCCAGCAGCTTAAGTACGGCCGGGGGCACTGAAGCTTTCTTT
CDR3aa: CASSLSTAGGTEAFF

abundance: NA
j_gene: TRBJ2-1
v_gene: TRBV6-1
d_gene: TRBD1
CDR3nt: TGTGCCAGCAGCACGGACAGGGCAACCTACAATGAGCAGTTCTTC
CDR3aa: CASSTDRATYNEQFF